The source of this T cell receptor beta chain is a study of blood T cell repertoires in COVID-19. The germline V gene has CDR1 SGHTA and CDR2 FQGNSA. This CDR3 has 15 amino acids. V shed 7 bases and J shed 0 bases, with 10 bases lying between them. Categorization into cohorts depended on clinical history that participants reported. Generated by immunoSEQ multiplex PCR, the TCRdb table keeps only in-frame clones and is missing some. The table has under 250,000 clones, 75% to 85% seen once; the top ten hold around 9.8%. J is TRBJ1-6 and V is TRBV7-2; no clear D gene. The sequence came from a woman aged 45-59 years with acute COVID-19. Sequences were obtained from PBMCs or T cells enriched from blood (not recorded which). This chain's CDR3 is CASTPRSSYNSPLHF. The CDR3 coding sequence is TGTGCCAGCACCCCTCGGAGCTCCTATAATTCACCCCTCCACTTT.